This passage covers 13 T cell receptor beta chains from one sample sequenced in a study of blood T cell repertoires in COVID-19. The data were produced by immunoSEQ multiplex PCR, yet TCRdb's version contains in-frame clones alone and is incomplete. This table has approximately 270,000 clones, just over 85% appearing once. Sequenced input: PBMCs or T cells enriched from blood (not recorded which). The receptors derive from a man aged 35-49 years who had recovered from COVID-19.

The CDR3 is CASSPRGGKQYF. CDR3 in DNA: TGTGCCAGCAGTCCACGGGGGGGAAAGCAGTACTTC. This chain joins TRBV28 and TRBJ2-7; TRBD2 agrees at 8 bases. Germline CDR1 and CDR2: MDHEN and SYDVKM. This CDR3 is 12 amino acids long. The V and J ends lost 5 bases and 8 bases, in that order; junction bases with no gene match: 5.

The gene calls are TRBV5-1 and TRBJ2-7, with 7 bases that match TRBD1. This CDR3 is 15 amino acids long. The trim removed 3 bases at V and 3 bases at J, leaving 9 bases unmatched. Per germline, CDR1 SGHRS and CDR2 YFSETQ. CDR3 DNA: TGCGCCAGCAGCTACGAGCCAGGGGGTCGCTACGAGCAGTACTTC. Translation gives CASSYEPGGRYEQYF.

The chain carries TRBV3-1 (or the pseudogene TRBV3-2) and TRBJ1-2; 10 nucleotides agree with TRBD1. J was trimmed by 8 bases and V by 3 bases; bases with no gene match: 3. The CDR3 totals 13 residues. Looked up from germline, CDR1 is LGHDT and CDR2 is YNNKEL (reference sequence). This CDR3 reads CASSHGQGGGYTF. The CDR3 DNA reads as TGTGCCAGCAGCCACGGACAGGGGGGAGGCTACACCTTC.

The chain combines TRBV2 with TRBJ2-2, with 11 nucleotides matching TRBD2. Trimming took 3 bases from V and 7 from J; bases not matched to a gene: 7. Per the germline V gene, CDR1 is SNHLY and CDR2 is FYNNEI. The CDR3 totals 16 residues. The CDR3 DNA reads TGTGCCAGCAGTGACCCGACTAGCGGGACGGGCGGGGAGCTGTTTTTT. Protein sequence: CASSDPTSGTGGELFF. Full variable domain (remainder filled in from reference TRBV2 and TRBJ2-2): EPEVTQTPSHQVTQMGQEVILRCVPISNHLYFYWYRQILGQKVEFLVSFYNNEISEKSEIFDDQFSVERPDGSNFTLKIRSTKLEDSAMYFCASSDPTSGTGGELFFGEGSRLTVL.

The chain employs TRBV20-1 and TRBJ1-2, with 7 bases matching TRBD1. The CDR3 covers 13 residues. CDR1 is DFQATT, CDR2 SNEGSKA, per germline (reference sequence). The ends lost 3 bases at V and 4 bases at J; junction bases unmatched: 5. CDR3 loop: CSASGQGGYGYTF. The CDR3, as DNA: TGCAGTGCTAGTGGGCAGGGGGGCTATGGCTACACCTTC.

This clone was detected once. The chain uses TRBV7-9 and TRBJ2-1; 8 bases match TRBD2. V dropped 4 bases and J dropped 8; count of bases not matched to a gene: 7. CDR1 and CDR2 from the germline V gene are SEHNR and FQNEAQ (reference sequence). The CDR3 has 14 amino acids. CDR3 bases: TGTGCCAGCAGCTCCTCGACTAGCGAGGATGAGCAGTTCTTC. As protein: CASSSSTSEDEQFF.

This clone was seen a single time. V usage is TRBV25-1 and J usage is TRBJ1-2, with 7 bases that match TRBD1. CDR1 and CDR2 from the germline V gene are MGHDK and SYGVNS. Germline trimming cut 8 bases from V and 5 bases from J; bases unmatched to any gene: 5. CDR3 length equals 12 residues. DNA of the CDR3: TGTGCCAGCCAGGGGGAGGATTATGGCTACACCTTC. Translation: CASQGEDYGYTF.

This clone was counted once. The chain uses TRBV11-1 and TRBJ2-7; D may be TRBD2 (6 bases). The CDR3 loop spans 16 amino acids. Between the trimmed V and J ends, which lost 1 base and 6 bases, there was a span of 19 bases. Germline loops: CDR1 SGHAT, CDR2 FQDESV (reference sequence). DNA for the CDR3: TGTGCCAGCAGCTTAGTAGGGACTGCAAGGGGAGGCGAGCAGTACTTC. The encoded protein is CASSLVGTARGGEQYF.

A single count supports this clone. The CDR3 is CASSPQGLETQYF. The CDR3 nucleotides are TGTGCCAGCTCACCTCAGGGGCTAGAGACCCAGTACTTC. The chain couples TRBV18 to TRBJ2-5; D might be TRBD1 (6 bases). The germline V gene encodes CDR1 KGHSH and CDR2 LQKENI. Trimming pared 3 bases from V and 4 bases from J, leaving 9 bases between. CDR3 length: 13 residues. Filled out from reference TRBV18 and TRBJ2-5, the complete variable domain reads NAGVMQNPRHLVRRRGQEARLRCSPMKGHSHVYWYRQLPEEGLKFMVYLQKENIIDESGMPKERFSAEFPKEGPSILRIQQVVRGDSAAYFCASSPQGLETQYFGPGTRLLVL.

The table lists this clone with a few counts. This rearrangement joins TRBV5-1 to TRBJ2-7, with 8 bases lining up with TRBD1. V lost 3 bases, J lost 3 bases, and 2 bases stayed unmatched. The CDR3 length is 13 residues. The germline CDR1 and CDR2 sequences are SGHRS and YFSETQ. In DNA, the CDR3 is TGCGCCAGCAGCTCACAGGGGGGCTACGAGCAGTACTTC. Its translation: CASSSQGGYEQYF.

This sequence joins TRBV27 and TRBJ2-7; D remains unclear. Germline values: CDR1 MNHEY, CDR2 SMNVEV (reference sequence). CDR3 size: 13 residues. Trimming removed 0 bases at V and 6 bases at J, with 9 bases between. CDR3 coding DNA: TGTGCCAGCAGTTTATCAGTAGTTGGCGAGCAGTACTTC. Residues: CASSLSVVGEQYF.

The chain uses TRBV9 and TRBJ2-7; 9 bases are shared with TRBD2. Looked up from germline, CDR1 is SGDLS and CDR2 is YYNGEE. The V gene end was trimmed by 3 bases and the J gene end by 3 bases; junction bases not matched to a gene: 1. This CDR3 region has 13 residues. The CDR3 sequence: CASSETSGYEQYF. The CDR3 DNA sequence: TGTGCCAGCAGCGAGACTAGCGGCTACGAGCAGTACTTC.

V usage is TRBV6-4 and J usage is TRBJ1-2; D is perhaps TRBD1 (5 bases). The V gene's germline CDR1 is MRHNA and CDR2 SNTAGT. V lost 0 bases, J lost 8 bases, and 13 bases lay in between. This CDR3 has 14 residues. In DNA, the CDR3 is TGTGCCAGCAGTGACTCGTCGGGGGTGCGCGGCTACACCTTC. It encodes CASSDSSGVRGYTF.